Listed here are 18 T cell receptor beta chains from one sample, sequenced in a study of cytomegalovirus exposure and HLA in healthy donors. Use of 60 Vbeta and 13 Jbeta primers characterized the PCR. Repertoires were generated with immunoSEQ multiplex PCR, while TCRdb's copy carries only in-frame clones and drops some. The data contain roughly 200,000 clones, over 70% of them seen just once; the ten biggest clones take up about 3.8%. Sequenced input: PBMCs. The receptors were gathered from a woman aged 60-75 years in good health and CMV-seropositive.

DNA for the CDR3: TGTGCCAGTAGAAGTGGACAGCAAGAGACCCAGTACTTC. It yields the protein CASRSGQQETQYF. The gene calls are TRBV19 and TRBJ2-5, with a possible D match to TRBD1 (6 bases). In germline, CDR1 is LNHDA, CDR2 SQIVND (reference sequence). The CDR3 length is 13 residues. Trimming stripped 6 bases from V and 2 bases from J, with 10 bases between.

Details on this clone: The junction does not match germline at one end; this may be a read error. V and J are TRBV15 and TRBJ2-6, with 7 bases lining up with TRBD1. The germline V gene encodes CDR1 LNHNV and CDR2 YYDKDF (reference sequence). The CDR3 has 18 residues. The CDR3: CATSRDGRGNSGANGLTF. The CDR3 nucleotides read TGTGCCACCAGCAGAGATGGCAGGGGGAACTCTGGGGCCAACGGCCTGACTTTC.

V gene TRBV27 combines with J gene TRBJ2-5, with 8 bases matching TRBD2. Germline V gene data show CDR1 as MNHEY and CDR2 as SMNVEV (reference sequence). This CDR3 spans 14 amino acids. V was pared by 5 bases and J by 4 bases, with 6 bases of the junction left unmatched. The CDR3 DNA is TGTGCCAGCAGTCGGGGGGGCTCCCGAGAGACCCAGTACTTC. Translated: CASSRGGSRETQYF.

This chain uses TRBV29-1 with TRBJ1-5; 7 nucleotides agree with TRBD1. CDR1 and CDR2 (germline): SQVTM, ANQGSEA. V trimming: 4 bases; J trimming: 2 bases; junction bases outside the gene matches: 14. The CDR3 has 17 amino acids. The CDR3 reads CSVVESLTGLGNQPQHF. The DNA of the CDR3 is TGCAGCGTTGTGGAATCCCTGACAGGGTTAGGCAATCAGCCCCAGCATTTT.

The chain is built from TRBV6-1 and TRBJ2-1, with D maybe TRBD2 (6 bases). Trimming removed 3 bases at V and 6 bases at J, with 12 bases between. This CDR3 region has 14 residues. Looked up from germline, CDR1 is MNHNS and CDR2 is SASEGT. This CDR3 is CASSEQVGSNEQFF. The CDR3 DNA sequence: TGTGCCAGCAGTGAGCAGGTCGGGAGCAATGAGCAGTTCTTC.

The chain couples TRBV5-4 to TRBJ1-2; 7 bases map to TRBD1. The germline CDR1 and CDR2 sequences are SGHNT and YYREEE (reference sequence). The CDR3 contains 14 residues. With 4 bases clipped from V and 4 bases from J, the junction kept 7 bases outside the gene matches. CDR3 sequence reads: CASSKPGQPYGYTF. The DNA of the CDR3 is TGTGCCAGCAGCAAACCGGGACAGCCCTATGGCTACACCTTC.

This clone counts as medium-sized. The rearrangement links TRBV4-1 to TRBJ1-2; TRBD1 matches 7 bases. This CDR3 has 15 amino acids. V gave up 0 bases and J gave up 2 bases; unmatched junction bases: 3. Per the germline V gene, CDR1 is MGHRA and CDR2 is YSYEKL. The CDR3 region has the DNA TGCGCCAGCAGCCAAGATCAGACAGGGAACTATGGCTACACCTTC. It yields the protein CASSQDQTGNYGYTF.

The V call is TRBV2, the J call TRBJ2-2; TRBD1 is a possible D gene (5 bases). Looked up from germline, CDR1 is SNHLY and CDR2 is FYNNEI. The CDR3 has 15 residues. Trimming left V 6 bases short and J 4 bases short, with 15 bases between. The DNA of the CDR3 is TGTGCCAGCAGCCCCCAGGGAATGGGCACCGGGGAGCTGTTTTTT. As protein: CASSPQGMGTGELFF.

The CDR3, as DNA: TGTGCCAGCAGTGATTCGGGGGGCACTGAAGCTTTCTTT. It translates to CASSDSGGTEAFF. The chain couples TRBV2 to TRBJ1-1, with D perhaps TRBD1 (5 bases). The CDR3 spans 13 residues. With 3 bases removed from V and 4 bases from J, the gap between germline ends came to 9 bases. Germline V gives CDR1 SNHLY, CDR2 FYNNEI.

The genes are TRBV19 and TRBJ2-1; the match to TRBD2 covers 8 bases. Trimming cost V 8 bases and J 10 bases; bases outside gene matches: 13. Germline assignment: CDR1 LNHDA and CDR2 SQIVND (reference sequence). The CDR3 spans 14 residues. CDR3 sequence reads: CASQSAGGSEEQFF. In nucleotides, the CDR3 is TGTGCCAGTCAGTCGGCGGGGGGATCAGAGGAGCAGTTCTTC.

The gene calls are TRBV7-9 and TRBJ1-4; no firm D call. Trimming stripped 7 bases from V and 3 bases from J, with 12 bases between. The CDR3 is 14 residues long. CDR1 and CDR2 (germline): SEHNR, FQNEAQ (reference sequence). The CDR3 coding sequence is TGTGCCAGCAACCCACCGCGAGCTAATGAAAAACTGTTTTTT. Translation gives CASNPPRANEKLFF.

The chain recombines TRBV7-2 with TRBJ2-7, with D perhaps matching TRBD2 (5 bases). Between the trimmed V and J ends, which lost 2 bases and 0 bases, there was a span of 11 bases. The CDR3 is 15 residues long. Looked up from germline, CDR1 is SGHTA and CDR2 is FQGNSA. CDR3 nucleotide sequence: TGTGCCAGCAGCTTATCCCGGAGGAGCTCCTACGAGCAGTACTTC. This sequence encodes CASSLSRRSSYEQYF.

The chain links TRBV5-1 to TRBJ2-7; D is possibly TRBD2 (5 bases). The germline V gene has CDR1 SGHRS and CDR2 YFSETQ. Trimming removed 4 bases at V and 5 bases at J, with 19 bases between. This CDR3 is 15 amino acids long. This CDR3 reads CASSPSLARSHEQYF. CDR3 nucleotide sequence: TGCGCCAGCAGCCCATCCTTAGCGAGATCCCACGAGCAGTACTTC.

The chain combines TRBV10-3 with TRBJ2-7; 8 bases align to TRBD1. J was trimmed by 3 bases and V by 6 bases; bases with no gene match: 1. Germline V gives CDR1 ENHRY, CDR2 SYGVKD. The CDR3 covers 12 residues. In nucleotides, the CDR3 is TGTGCCATCAGCGGACAGGGCTACGAGCAGTACTTC. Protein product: CAISGQGYEQYF.

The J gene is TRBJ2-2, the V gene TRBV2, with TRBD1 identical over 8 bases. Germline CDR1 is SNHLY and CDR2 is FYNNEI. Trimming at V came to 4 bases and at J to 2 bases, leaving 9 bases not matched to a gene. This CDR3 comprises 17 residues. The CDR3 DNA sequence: TGTGCCAGCAGTGTGGCGGCGACAGGGGAAAACACCGGGGAGCTGTTTTTT. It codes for CASSVAATGENTGELFF.

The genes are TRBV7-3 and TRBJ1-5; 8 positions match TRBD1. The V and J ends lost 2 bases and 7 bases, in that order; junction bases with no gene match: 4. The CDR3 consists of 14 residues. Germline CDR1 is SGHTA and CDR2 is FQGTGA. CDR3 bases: TGTGCCAGCAGCTTAGCAGGGGGCGGACAGCCCCAGCATTTT. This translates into CASSLAGGGQPQHF.

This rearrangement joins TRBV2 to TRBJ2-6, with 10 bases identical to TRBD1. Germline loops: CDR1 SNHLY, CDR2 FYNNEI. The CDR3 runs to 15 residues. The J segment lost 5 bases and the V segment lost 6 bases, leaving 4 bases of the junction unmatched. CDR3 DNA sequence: TGTGCCAGCAGATCAGACAGGGGGCGGGCCAACGTCCTGACTTTC. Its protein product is CASRSDRGRANVLTF.

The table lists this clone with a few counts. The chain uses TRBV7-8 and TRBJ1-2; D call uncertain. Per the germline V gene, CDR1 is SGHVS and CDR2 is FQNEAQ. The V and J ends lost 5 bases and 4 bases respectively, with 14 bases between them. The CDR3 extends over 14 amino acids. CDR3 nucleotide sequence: TGTGCCAGCAGCCAAGGGAGTAGTTCCTATGGCTACACCTTC. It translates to CASSQGSSSYGYTF. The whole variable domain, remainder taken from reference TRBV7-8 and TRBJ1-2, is GAGVSQSPRYKVAKRGQDVALRCDPISGHVSLFWYQQALGQGPEFLTYFQNEAQLDKSGLPSDRFFAERPEGSVSTLKIQRTQQEDSAVYLCASSQGSSSYGYTFGSGTRLTVV.